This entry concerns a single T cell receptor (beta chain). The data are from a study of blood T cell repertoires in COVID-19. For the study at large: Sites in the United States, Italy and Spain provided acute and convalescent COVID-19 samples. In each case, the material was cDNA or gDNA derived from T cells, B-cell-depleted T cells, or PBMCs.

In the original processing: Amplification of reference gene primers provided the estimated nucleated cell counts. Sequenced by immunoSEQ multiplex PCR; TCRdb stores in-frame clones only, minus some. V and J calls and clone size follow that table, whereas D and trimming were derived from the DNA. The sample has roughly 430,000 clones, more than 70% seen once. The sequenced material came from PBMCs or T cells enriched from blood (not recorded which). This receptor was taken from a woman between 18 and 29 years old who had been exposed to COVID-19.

The chain's CDR3 is CASSLVGRGIAFF. The CDR3 bases are TGTGCCAGCAGTTTGGTGGGGAGAGGGATAGCTTTCTTT. The chain couples TRBV27 to TRBJ1-1, with D hard to call. The CDR3 runs to 13 residues. Trimming removed 3 bases from V and 10 bases from J, with 15 bases in between. Germline V gives CDR1 MNHEY, CDR2 SMNVEV (reference sequence).